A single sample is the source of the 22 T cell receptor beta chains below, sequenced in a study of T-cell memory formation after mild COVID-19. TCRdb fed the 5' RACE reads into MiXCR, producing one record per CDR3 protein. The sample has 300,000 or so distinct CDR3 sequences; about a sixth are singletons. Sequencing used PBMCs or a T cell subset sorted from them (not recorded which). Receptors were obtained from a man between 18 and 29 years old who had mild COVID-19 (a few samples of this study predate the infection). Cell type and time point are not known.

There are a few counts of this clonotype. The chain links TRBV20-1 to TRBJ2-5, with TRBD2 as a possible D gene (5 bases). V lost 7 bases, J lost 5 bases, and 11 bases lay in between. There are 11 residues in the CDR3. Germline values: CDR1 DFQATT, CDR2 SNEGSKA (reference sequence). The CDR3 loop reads CSGVTGETQYF. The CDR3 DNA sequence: TGCAGTGGGGTGACGGGGGAGACCCAGTACTTC.

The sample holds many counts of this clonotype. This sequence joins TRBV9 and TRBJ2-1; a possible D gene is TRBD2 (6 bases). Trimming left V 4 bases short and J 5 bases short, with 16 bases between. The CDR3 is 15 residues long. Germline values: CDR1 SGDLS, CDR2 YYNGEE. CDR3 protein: CASSLPREVNNEQFF. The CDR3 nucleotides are TGTGCCAGCAGCCTACCTAGGGAGGTTAACAATGAGCAGTTCTTC.

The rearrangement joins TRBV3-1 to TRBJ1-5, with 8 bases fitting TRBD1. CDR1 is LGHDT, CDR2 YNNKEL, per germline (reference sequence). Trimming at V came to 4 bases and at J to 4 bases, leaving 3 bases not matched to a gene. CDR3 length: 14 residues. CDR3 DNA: TGTGCCAGCAGCCCCCGGGACAGGAATCAGCCCCAGCATTTT. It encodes CASSPRDRNQPQHF.

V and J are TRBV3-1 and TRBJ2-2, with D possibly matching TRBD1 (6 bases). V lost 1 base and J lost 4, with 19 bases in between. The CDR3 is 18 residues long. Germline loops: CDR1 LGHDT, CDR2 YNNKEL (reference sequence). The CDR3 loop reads CASSQAPFRDKITGELFF. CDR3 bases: TGTGCCAGCAGCCAAGCTCCCTTCCGGGACAAGATCACCGGGGAGCTGTTTTTT.

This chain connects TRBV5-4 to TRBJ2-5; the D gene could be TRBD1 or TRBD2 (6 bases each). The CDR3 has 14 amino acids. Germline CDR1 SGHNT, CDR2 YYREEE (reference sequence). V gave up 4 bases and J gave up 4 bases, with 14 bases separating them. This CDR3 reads CASSITQGGETQYF. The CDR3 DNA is TGTGCCAGCAGCATAACACAGGGAGGAGAGACCCAGTACTTC.

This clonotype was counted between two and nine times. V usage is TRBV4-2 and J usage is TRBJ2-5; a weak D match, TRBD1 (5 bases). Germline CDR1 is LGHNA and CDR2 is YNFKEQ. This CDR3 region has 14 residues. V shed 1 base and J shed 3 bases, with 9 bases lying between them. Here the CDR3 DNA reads TGTGCCAGCAGCCAAGCCGCACAGGAAGAGACCCAGTACTTC. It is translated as CASSQAAQEETQYF.

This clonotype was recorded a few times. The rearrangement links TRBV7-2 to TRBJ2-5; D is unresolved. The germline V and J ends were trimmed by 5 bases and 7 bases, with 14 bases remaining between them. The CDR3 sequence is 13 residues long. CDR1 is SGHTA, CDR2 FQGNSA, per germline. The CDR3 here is CASSPHPSLTQYF. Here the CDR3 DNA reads TGTGCCAGCAGCCCCCACCCTTCGCTGACCCAGTACTTC.

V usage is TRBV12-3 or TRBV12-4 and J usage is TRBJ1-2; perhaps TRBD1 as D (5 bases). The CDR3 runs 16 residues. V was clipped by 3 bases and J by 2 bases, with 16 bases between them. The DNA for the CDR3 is TGTGCCAGCAGTTTGAAAATGGGGGGAATCAACTATGGCTACACCTTC. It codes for CASSLKMGGINYGYTF.

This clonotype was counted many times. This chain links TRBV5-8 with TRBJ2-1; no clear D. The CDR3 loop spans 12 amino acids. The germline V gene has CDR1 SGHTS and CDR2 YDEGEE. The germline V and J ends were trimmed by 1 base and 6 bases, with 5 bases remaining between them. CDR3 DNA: TGTGCCAGCAGCTTGATGCGCAATGAGCAGTTCTTC. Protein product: CASSLMRNEQFF. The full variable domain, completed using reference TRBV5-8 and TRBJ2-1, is EAGVTQSPTHLIKTRGQQATLRCSPISGHTSVYWYQQALGLGLQFLLWYDEGEERNRGNFPPRFSGRQFPNYSSELNVNALELEDSALYLCASSLMRNEQFFGPGTRLTVL.

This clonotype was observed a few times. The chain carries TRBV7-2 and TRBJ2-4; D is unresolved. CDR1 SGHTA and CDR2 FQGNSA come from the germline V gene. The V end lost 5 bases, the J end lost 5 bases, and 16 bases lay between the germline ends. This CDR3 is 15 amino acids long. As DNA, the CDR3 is TGTGCCAGCAGCCCCTCTTTGCGGAATGAAAACATTCAGTACTTC. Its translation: CASSPSLRNENIQYF.

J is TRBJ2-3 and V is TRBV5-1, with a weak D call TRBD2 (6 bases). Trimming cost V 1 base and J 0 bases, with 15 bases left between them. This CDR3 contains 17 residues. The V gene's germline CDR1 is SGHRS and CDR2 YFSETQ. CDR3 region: CASSLTSQGISTDTQYF. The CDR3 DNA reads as TGCGCCAGCAGCTTGACTAGCCAGGGCATTAGCACAGATACGCAGTATTTT.

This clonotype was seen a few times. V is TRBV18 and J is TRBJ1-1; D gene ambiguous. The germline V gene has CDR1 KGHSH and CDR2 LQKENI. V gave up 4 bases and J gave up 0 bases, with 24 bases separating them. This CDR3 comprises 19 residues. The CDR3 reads CASSQARRQLLAMNTEAFF. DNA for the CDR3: TGTGCCAGCTCACAGGCGAGACGACAACTCCTGGCCATGAACACTGAAGCTTTCTTT.

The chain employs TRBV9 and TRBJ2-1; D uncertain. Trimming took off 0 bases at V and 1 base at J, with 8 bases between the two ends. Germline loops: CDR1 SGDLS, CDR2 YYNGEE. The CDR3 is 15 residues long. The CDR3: CASSVGASSYNEQFF. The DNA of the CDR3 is TGTGCCAGCAGCGTAGGGGCTTCATCCTACAATGAGCAGTTCTTC.

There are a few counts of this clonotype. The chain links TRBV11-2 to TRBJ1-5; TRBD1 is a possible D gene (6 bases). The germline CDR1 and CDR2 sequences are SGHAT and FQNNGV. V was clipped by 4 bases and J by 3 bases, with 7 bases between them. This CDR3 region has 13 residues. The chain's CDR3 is CASSWTDNQPQHF. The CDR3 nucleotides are TGTGCCAGCAGCTGGACAGACAATCAGCCCCAGCATTTT.

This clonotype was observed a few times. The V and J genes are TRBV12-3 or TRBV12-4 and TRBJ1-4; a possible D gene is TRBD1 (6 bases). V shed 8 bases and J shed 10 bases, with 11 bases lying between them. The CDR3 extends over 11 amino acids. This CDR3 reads CASGGGPKLFF. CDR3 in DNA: TGTGCCAGCGGGGGGGGCCCAAAACTGTTTTTT.

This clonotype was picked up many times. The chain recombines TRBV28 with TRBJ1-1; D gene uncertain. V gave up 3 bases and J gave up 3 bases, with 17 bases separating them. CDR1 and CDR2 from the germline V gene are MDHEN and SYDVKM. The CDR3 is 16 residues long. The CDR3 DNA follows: TGTGCCAGCAGTTTTCTCCCCCCGAGCATTTACACTGAAGCTTTCTTT. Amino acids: CASSFLPPSIYTEAFF.

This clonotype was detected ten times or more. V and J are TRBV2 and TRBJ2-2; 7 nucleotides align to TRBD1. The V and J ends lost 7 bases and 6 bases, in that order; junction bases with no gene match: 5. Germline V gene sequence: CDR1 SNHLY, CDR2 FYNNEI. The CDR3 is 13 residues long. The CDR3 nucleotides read TGTGCCAGCATTAGACAGGGACCCGGGGAGCTGTTTTTT. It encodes CASIRQGPGELFF.

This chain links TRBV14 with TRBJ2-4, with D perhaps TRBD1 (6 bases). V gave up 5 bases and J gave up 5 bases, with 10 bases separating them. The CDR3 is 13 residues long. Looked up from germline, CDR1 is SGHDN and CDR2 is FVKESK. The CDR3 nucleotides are TGTGCCAGCAGCACCTGGACAGAAAACATTCAGTACTTC. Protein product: CASSTWTENIQYF. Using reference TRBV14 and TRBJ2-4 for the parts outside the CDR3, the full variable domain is EAGVTQFPSHSVIEKGQTVTLRCDPISGHDNLYWYRRVMGKEIKFLLHFVKESKQDESGMPNNRFLAERTGGTYSTLKVQPAELEDSGVYFCASSTWTENIQYFGAGTRLSVL.

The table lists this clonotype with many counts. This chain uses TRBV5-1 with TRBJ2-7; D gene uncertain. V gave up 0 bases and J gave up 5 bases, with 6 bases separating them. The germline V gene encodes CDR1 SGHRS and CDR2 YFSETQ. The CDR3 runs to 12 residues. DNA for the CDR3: TGCGCCAGCAGCTTGGGAAGGGACGAGCAGTACTTC. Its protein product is CASSLGRDEQYF. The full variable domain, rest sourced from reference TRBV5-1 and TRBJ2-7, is KAGVTQTPRYLIKTRGQQVTLSCSPISGHRSVSWYQQTPGQGLQFLFEYFSETQRNKGNFPGRFSGRQFSNSRSEMNVSTLELGDSALYLCASSLGRDEQYFGPGTRLTVT.

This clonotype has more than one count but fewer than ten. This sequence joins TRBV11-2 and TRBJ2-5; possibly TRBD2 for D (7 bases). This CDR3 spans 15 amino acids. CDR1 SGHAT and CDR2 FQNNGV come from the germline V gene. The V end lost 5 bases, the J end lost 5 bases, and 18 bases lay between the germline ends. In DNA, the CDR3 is TGTGCCAGCAGCCTCCCGGGAAGGGGGGGGGAGACCCAGTACTTC. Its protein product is CASSLPGRGGETQYF. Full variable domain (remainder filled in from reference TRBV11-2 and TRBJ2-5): EAGVAQSPRYKIIEKRQSVAFWCNPISGHATLYWYQQILGQGPKLLIQFQNNGVVDDSQLPKDRFSAERLKGVDSTLKIQPAKLEDSAVYLCASSLPGRGGETQYFGPGTRLLVL.

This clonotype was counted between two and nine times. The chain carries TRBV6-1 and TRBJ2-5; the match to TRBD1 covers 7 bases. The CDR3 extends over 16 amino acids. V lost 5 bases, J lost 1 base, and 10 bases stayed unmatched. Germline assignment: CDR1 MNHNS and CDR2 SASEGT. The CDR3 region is CASSPTDRPLQETQYF. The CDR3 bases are TGTGCCAGCAGTCCCACGGACAGGCCACTCCAAGAGACCCAGTACTTC.

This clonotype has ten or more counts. CDR3: CASSLSVLAGGRDEQFF. CDR3 sequence (DNA): TGTGCCAGCAGCTTATCAGTTCTAGCGGGGGGGCGCGATGAGCAGTTCTTC. The chain carries TRBV7-2 and TRBJ2-1; 12 bases are a match to TRBD2. Losses at the gene ends were 2 bases for V and 8 bases for J; bases not matched to a gene: 10. The CDR3 has 17 amino acids. Germline lookup yields CDR1 SGHTA and CDR2 FQGNSA.